Listed below are T cell receptor beta chains from one sample, sequenced in a study of cytomegalovirus exposure and HLA in healthy donors. Clones were read by immunoSEQ multiplex PCR, and TCRdb kept only the in-frame ones, dropping some. This sample has about 150,000 clones, with more than 75% found just once. Source material: PBMCs. The receptor set was obtained from a woman aged 18-30 years in good health and CMV-seronegative. Each CDR3 is given with its conserved first and last residue. The D gene is left open where the match is weak. Expanded clones get a size class; other rows say once, few or many, or leave the size out.

J: TRBJ2-1
V: TRBV6-1
size: -
D: TRBD2
CDR3: CASSVSGSPHNEQFF
DNA: TGTGCCAGCAGCGTTAGCGGGAGCCCCCACAATGAGCAGTTCTTC

J: TRBJ1-2
V: TRBV2
size: -
D: -
CDR3: CASSESRVWGYTF
DNA: TGTGCCAGCAGTGAAAGCAGGGTGTGGGGCTACACCTTC

J: TRBJ1-4
V: TRBV4-1
size: once
D: TRBD1
CDR3: CASSQSTGGEKLFF
DNA: TGCGCCAGCAGCCAATCCACAGGGGGTGAAAAACTGTTTTTT

J: TRBJ1-5
V: TRBV19
size: -
D: TRBD1
CDR3: CASSTLGDRGRQPQHF
DNA: TGTGCCAGTAGTACCCTAGGGGACAGGGGAAGACAGCCCCAGCATTTT

J: TRBJ2-7
V: TRBV6-1
size: -
D: -
CDR3: CASSAQGSYEQYF
DNA: TGTGCCAGCAGTGCTCAGGGCTCCTACGAGCAGTACTTC

J: TRBJ2-7
V: TRBV11-3
size: once
D: TRBD1
CDR3: CASSRGQGLEQYF
DNA: TGTGCCAGCAGCCGGGGACAGGGACTCGAGCAGTACTTC

J: TRBJ1-2
V: TRBV2
size: -
D: -
CDR3: CASIDQPGRVNYGYTF
DNA: TGTGCCAGCATCGATCAACCGGGCAGGGTGAACTATGGCTACACCTTC

J: TRBJ2-7
V: TRBV4-1
size: -
D: TRBD1
CDR3: CASSQGQGTYEQYF
DNA: TGCGCCAGCAGCCAGGGACAGGGGACCTACGAGCAGTACTTC

J: TRBJ2-7
V: TRBV18
size: -
D: TRBD2
CDR3: CASSLNNPGTSSEQYF
DNA: TGTGCCAGCTCACTAAATAATCCCGGGACTAGCTCCGAGCAGTACTTC

J: TRBJ2-1
V: TRBV27
size: -
D: -
CDR3: CASSLYSGNEQFF
DNA: TGTGCCAGCAGTTTATATTCGGGCAATGAGCAGTTCTTC

J: TRBJ1-1
V: TRBV28
size: few
D: -
CDR3: CASSRGRGEWTEAFF
DNA: TGTGCCAGCAGTCGGGGTCGGGGGGAGTGGACTGAAGCTTTCTTT

J: TRBJ2-2
V: TRBV9
size: few
D: -
CDR3: CASSSSAGASGELFF
DNA: TGTGCCAGCAGCTCCTCGGCAGGGGCAAGCGGGGAGCTGTTTTTT

J: TRBJ2-1
V: TRBV19
size: -
D: TRBD2
CDR3: CASKVLADYNEQFF
DNA: TGTGCCAGTAAGGTACTAGCGGACTACAATGAGCAGTTCTTC

J: TRBJ2-7
V: TRBV5-1
size: -
D: -
CDR3: CASSFRGVNEQYF
DNA: TGCGCCAGCAGCTTCAGGGGAGTCAACGAGCAGTACTTC

J: TRBJ2-7
V: TRBV28
size: -
D: TRBD2
CDR3: CASTVGGETYEQYF
DNA: TGTGCCAGCACCGTGGGGGGGGAGACCTACGAGCAGTACTTC

J: TRBJ1-2
V: TRBV2
size: -
D: -
CDR3: CASSLRRGYTF
DNA: TGTGCCAGCAGTCTTAGGAGAGGCTACACCTTC

J: TRBJ2-7
V: TRBV5-4
size: -
D: TRBD1
CDR3: CASSLGGTGGEQYF
DNA: TGTGCCAGCAGCTTGGGGGGGACAGGGGGCGAGCAGTACTTC

J: TRBJ2-7
V: TRBV28
size: few
D: TRBD2
CDR3: CASRGGDRRPNEQYF
DNA: TGTGCCAGCAGGGGGGGGGACCGCCGTCCTAACGAGCAGTACTTC

J: TRBJ2-5
V: TRBV15
size: -
D: TRBD2
CDR3: CATSRDKGTSGITQYF
DNA: TGTGCCACCAGCAGAGATAAGGGGACTAGCGGGATAACCCAGTACTTC

J: TRBJ1-4
V: TRBV6-6
size: -
D: TRBD1
CDR3: CAIPAGTGNEKLFF
DNA: TGTGCCATCCCAGCCGGGACAGGGAATGAAAAACTGTTTTTT